This TCR beta chain is from a study of OX40 agonist ivuxolimab in advanced cancers. Study as a whole: Given to patients was ivuxolimab, an agonistic anti-OX40 (CD134) antibody. Enrollees could have had prior anti-PD-1, anti-PD-L1 or anti-CTLA-4 therapy, which about 42% had received. Males comprised 82.7% of the group, whose mean age was roughly 60 years (range roughly 20 to 85).

This CDR3 comprises 15 residues. Germline values: CDR1 SGHNT, CDR2 YYREEE (reference sequence). V shed 5 bases and J shed 1 base, with 16 bases lying between them. This table comes from immunoSEQ multiplex PCR, and its TCRdb copy is limited to in-frame clones, with some not included. Of some 74,000 clones detected, around 87% appear once; the ten largest clones hold about 0.9%. The sequence came from an adult with an advanced solid tumor such as melanoma, head and neck, liver or kidney cancer. The chain combines TRBV5-4 with TRBJ2-7; D possibly corresponds to TRBD1 (6 bases). Sample: CD4+ or CD8+ T cells sorted from blood, taken in a trial of the OX40 agonist ivuxolimab. In nucleotides, the CDR3 is TGTGCCAGCAGTCATGGGGGCCTTGGGTCCTACGAGCAGTACTTC. Translating gives CASSHGGLGSYEQYF.